The entry that follows covers one T cell receptor (beta chain) sequence. Its cognate antigen is unknown. CDR3 length: 16 residues. V lost 5 bases, J lost 5 bases, and 21 bases lay in between. Germline V gene sequence: CDR1 SEHNR, CDR2 FQNEAQ (reference sequence). This sample was included in a study of Ad26.COV2.S vaccination and SARS-CoV-2 variants. Across the study: Doses of Ad26.COV2.S were injected into muscle once or twice, 56 days apart. Study-wide results and caveats: Vaccinees showed greater spike-specific TCR breadth than placebo recipients. Those who received vaccine or placebo ended up with similar non-spike TCR breadth.

Clones were read by immunoSEQ multiplex PCR, and TCRdb kept only the in-frame ones, dropping some. The data show 350,000 to 600,000 clones, nearly 90% seen once. As for treatment: 19 received Ad26.COV2.S at low or high dose, single or two shots; several received placebo; per-sample allocation not given. Each sample was drawn 63 days after the first injection (of vaccine or placebo). The V and J genes are TRBV7-9 and TRBJ2-5; a weak D match, TRBD1 (5 bases). This TCR was recovered from a person between 18 and 65 years old who received the Ad26.COV2.S COVID-19 vaccine or a placebo. Sequencing used peripheral blood, obtained in a trial of Ad26.COV2.S vaccine versus placebo. CDR3 residues: CASSPRVNRNIETQYF. CDR3 nucleotides: TGTGCCAGCAGCCCTCGCGTTAACAGGAATATTGAGACCCAGTACTTC.